This T cell receptor (beta chain) originates from a study of CD8+ T cells in alopecia areata. Regarding the study as a whole: Lesional scalp, notably in alopecia totalis/universalis, had clonality above that of normal scalp. Normal-skin resident alphabeta T cells also appear among scalp sample sequences.

The germline CDR1 and CDR2 sequences are SQVTM and ANQGSEA. Trimming shortened V by 6 bases and J by 7 bases, and 9 bases separated the two germline ends. CDR3 length: 11 amino acids. cDNA serving as the sequencing template came from extracted, reverse transcribed RNA. Generated by immunoSEQ multiplex PCR, the TCRdb table keeps only in-frame clones and is missing some. Here the sample spans 100,000 to 150,000 clones, roughly 50% being singletons. PBMCs provided sorted CD4+ and CD8+ T cells. Of note for this clone: Its specificity is not known.

This chain joins TRBV29-1 and TRBJ2-2, with D uncertain. Source material: NKG2D-low CD8+ T cells sorted from blood. This receptor was identified in a human donor with alopecia areata. CDR3 coding DNA: TGCAGCGTAAGCAAGGGCGGGGAGCTGTTTTTT. Its translation is CSVSKGGELFF.